The 5 T cell receptor beta chains given below trace back to one sample, sequenced in a study of blood T cells in healthy people across ages. Through a sample-barcoded 5' primer and a J-beta primer mix, a second PCR was run for roughly 7 to 12 cycles. Via MiXCR, TCRdb re-called the 5' RACE reads, giving one row per CDR3 protein. The table has hundreds of thousands of distinct CDR3 sequences, about 28% seen once. The sample comprised blood. These receptors were collected from a woman at least 80 years old in good health.

This clonotype was observed at least ten times. The gene calls are TRBV6-5 and TRBJ2-3, with 10 bases aligning to TRBD2. CDR1 is MNHEY, CDR2 SVGAGI, per germline. This CDR3 has 14 residues. V lost 8 bases, J lost 2 bases, and 4 bases stayed unmatched. The CDR3, as DNA: TGTGCCAGCGGGCTAGCGGGGGCCACAGATACGCAGTATTTT. Amino acids: CASGLAGATDTQYF.

V usage is TRBV12-5 and J usage is TRBJ2-3; 7 bases match TRBD1. The trim removed 3 bases at V and 1 base at J, leaving 4 bases unmatched. Germline V gene data show CDR1 as LGHNT and CDR2 as FRNRAP. The CDR3 loop spans 15 amino acids. The CDR3 protein is CASGFRTGGTDTQYF. The CDR3 DNA is TGTGCTAGTGGTTTTCGTACAGGGGGCACAGATACGCAGTATTTT.

At least ten counts were recorded for this clonotype. The chain recombines TRBV7-2 with TRBJ2-7; D may be TRBD1 or TRBD2 (5 bases each). V lost 7 bases and J 4 bases, leaving 26 bases between the germline ends. Germline values: CDR1 SGHTA, CDR2 FQGNSA. The CDR3 is 17 amino acids. CDR3 loop: CASTITRLGTISYEQYF. In nucleotides, the CDR3 is TGTGCCAGCACCATCACGCGGTTGGGGACGATATCTTACGAGCAGTACTTC.

The sample holds many counts of this clonotype. V and J are TRBV6-2 or TRBV6-3 and TRBJ2-7; D is unresolved. With 6 bases removed from V and 7 bases from J, the gap between germline ends came to 13 bases. The CDR3 extends over 12 amino acids. The germline V gene encodes CDR1 MNHEY and CDR2 SVGEGT. The CDR3 reads CASSNGPREQYF. DNA for the CDR3: TGTGCCAGCAGCAACGGGCCGAGGGAGCAGTACTTC.

This clonotype was counted a few times. This may be a read error: a much more frequent sequence differs by one nucleotide. The rearrangement joins TRBV2 to TRBJ2-7; D is ambiguous. Deletions cut 6 bases from V and 2 bases from J, with 11 bases between. Germline CDR1 reads SNHLY; CDR2 reads FYNNEI. The CDR3 runs to 13 residues. The DNA of the CDR3 is TGTGCCAGCAGGGATTCTGAAGCCTACGAGCAGTACTTC. It specifies CASRDSEAYEQYF.